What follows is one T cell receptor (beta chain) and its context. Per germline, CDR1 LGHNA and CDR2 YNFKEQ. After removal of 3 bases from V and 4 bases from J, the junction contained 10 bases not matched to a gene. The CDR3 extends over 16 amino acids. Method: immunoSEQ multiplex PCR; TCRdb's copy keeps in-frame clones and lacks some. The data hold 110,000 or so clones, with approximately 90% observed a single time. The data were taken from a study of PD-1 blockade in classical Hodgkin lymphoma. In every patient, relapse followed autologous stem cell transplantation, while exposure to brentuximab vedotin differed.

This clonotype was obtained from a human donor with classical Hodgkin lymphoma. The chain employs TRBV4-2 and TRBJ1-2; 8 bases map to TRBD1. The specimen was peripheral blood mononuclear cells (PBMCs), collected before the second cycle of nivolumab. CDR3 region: CASSHGRQGTVYGYTF. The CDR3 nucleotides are TGTGCCAGCAGCCATGGTAGACAGGGGACGGTCTATGGCTACACCTTC.